These T cell receptor beta chains were read from a single sample in a study of beta chain features in type 1 diabetes. The repertoire was sequenced with immunoSEQ multiplex PCR; TCRdb's copy has only in-frame clones and lacks some. The sample holds approximately 150,000 clones; around 10% are singletons and the top ten take roughly 0.75%. Sequenced input: central memory CD4+ T cells from blood. Receptors originate from a man younger than 40 with type 1 diabetes. Each CDR3 is given with its conserved first and last residue.

v_call,j_call,cdr3_aa
TRBV28,TRBJ1-2,CASRAGGGYTF
TRBV4-3,TRBJ2-3,CASSQERLNTQYF
TRBV5-4,TRBJ2-3,CASSLTSQGMNTQYF
TRBV5-1,TRBJ2-7,CASSQGQGFDEQYF
TRBV29-1,TRBJ1-4,CSVSATNEKLFF
TRBV28,TRBJ1-2,CASSRTGPPYGYTF
TRBV11-2,TRBJ2-7,CASSLTSGSYEQYF
TRBV11-2,TRBJ2-6,CASSLATGAGANVLTF
TRBV5-4,TRBJ2-1,CASSSTSGTLEQFF
TRBV6-5,TRBJ2-7,CASSPRSQSYEQYF
TRBV4-3,TRBJ2-3,CASSQDWAGGTDTQYF
TRBV7-2,TRBJ2-2,CASSFQGYGELFF
TRBV28,TRBJ2-1,CASSFMSGLADEQFF
TRBV6-1,TRBJ2-7,CASSFRGTNRFEQYF
TRBV4-2,TRBJ2-1,CASSILSGGEDNEQFF
TRBV5-4,TRBJ2-6,CASSLGPPGSGANVLTF
TRBV7-9,TRBJ2-2,CASSLWQGNTGELFF
TRBV7-2,TRBJ2-3,CASSLGASTDTQYF
TRBV11-2,TRBJ2-5,CASSRTGGGETQYF
TRBV6-5,TRBJ1-3,CASGTEQSGNTIYF
TRBV5-1,TRBJ2-5,CASSPGDSSPETQYF
TRBV6-5,TRBJ1-1,CASSYEAKNTEAFF
TRBV5-1,TRBJ2-1,CASSTGTSGGVYNEQFF
TRBV29-1,TRBJ2-5,CSVQGERSAQYF
TRBV29-1,TRBJ1-1,CSVQRTGGTEAFF
TRBV6-5,TRBJ2-1,CASSYSGTGTLDEQFF
TRBV18,TRBJ1-4,CASSPRTETNEKLFF